This TCR beta chain was documented in a study of shared clonotypes between healthy human individuals. For the study at large: Three plates each covered CD4 naive and memory; CD8 naive two, CD8 memory one.

The CDR3 spans 15 residues. The germline V gene has CDR1 MNHEY and CDR2 SVGAGI. Losses at the gene ends were 5 bases for V and 5 bases for J; bases not matched to a gene: 6. About 33,000 T cell genomes (approximately 180 ng DNA) went into each sorted-subset replicate. Assay used: immunoSEQ multiplex PCR; TCRdb lists only in-frame clones, some missing. The sample has roughly 2 million clones, 90% to 95% seen once. Study results and caveats: The sharing of roughly 5% of naive CD4 clonotypes was seen across a handful of donors.

In regard to this clone: Its antigen is undetermined.

Sequenced: naive CD4+ T cells sorted from blood. Regarding subset: CD45RA+ positively selected. This sequence was found in a man younger than 30 in good health. J is TRBJ2-4 and V is TRBV6-5; TRBD1 agrees at 10 bases. DNA of the CDR3: TGTGCCAGCAGTAGGGCCGGGACAGGGGAAAACATTCAGTACTTC. This codes for CASSRAGTGENIQYF.